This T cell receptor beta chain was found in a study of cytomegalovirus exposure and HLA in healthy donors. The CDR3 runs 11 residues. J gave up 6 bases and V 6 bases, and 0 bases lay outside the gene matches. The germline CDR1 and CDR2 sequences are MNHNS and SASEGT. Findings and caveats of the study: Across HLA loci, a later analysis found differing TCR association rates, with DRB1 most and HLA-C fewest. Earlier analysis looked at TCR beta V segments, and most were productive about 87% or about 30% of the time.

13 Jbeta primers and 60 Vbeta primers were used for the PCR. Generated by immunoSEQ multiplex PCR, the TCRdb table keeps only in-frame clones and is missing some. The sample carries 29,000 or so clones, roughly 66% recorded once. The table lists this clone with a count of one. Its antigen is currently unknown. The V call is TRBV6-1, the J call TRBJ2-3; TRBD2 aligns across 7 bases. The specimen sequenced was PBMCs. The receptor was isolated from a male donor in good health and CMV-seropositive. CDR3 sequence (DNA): TGTGCCAGCAGCGGGGGGGATACGCAGTATTTT. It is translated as CASSGGDTQYF.